This T cell receptor (beta chain) was obtained from a study of T cells after yellow fever vaccination. Template switching by 5'RACE produced TCR cDNA, adding a universal primer site and UMIs. TCRdb ran MiXCR on the 5' RACE reads and lists one entry per CDR3 protein. Of roughly 260,000 distinct CDR3 sequences in the sample, 10% to 15% were seen once. This sequence originates from a man aged 25-40 years who received the YFV17D yellow fever vaccine. The sequencing used CD4+ T cells sorted from PBMCs, collected 45 days after the yellow fever booster vaccination.

This CDR3 reads CASSSGGTSYNEQFF. For the CDR3, the DNA is TGTGCCAGCAGTTCTGGCGGGACCTCCTACAATGAGCAGTTCTTC. The genes are TRBV27 and TRBJ2-1; a weak D match, TRBD2 (6 bases). The CDR3 runs to 15 residues. Germline CDR1 is MNHEY and CDR2 is SMNVEV (reference sequence). Trimming cost V 4 bases and J 0 bases, with 10 bases left between them.